Listed below are T cell receptor beta chains from one sample, sequenced in a study of CD8 T cells in ankylosing spondylitis. One entry per CDR3 protein, called by TCRdb with MiXCR from the 5' RACE reads. This table has 30,000 to 45,000 distinct CDR3 sequences, 6% appearing once. Material: blood, either unsorted or a sorted T cell fraction (not recorded which). The receptors originated from a male donor with ankylosing spondylitis or in good health (not recorded which). Each CDR3 is given with its conserved first and last residue. The D gene is left open where the match is weak. The size of a clone is reported for some rows only, either as once, few or many, or as a class for expanded clones.

J: TRBJ2-7; V: TRBV20-1; length: 14; D: TRBD1; size: many; DNA: TGCAGTGCTAGAGATTACAGGGGAACCTACGAGCAGTACTTC; CDR3: CSARDYRGTYEQYF
J: TRBJ1-4; V: TRBV2; length: 14; D: .; size: many; DNA: TGTGCCAGCAGGCGGAGGGCAACTAATGAAAAACTGTTTTTT; CDR3: CASRRRATNEKLFF
J: TRBJ2-7; V: TRBV4-3; length: 17; D: TRBD1; size: many; DNA: TGCGCCAGCAGCCAACATGGACAGGGCCCCATCTCCTACGAGCAGTACTTC; CDR3: CASSQHGQGPISYEQYF
J: TRBJ2-7; V: TRBV20-1; length: 14; D: .; size: many; DNA: TGCAGTGCTAGCGTTCCCCTTTTCTCCTACGAGCAGTACTTC; CDR3: CSASVPLFSYEQYF
J: TRBJ2-7; V: TRBV4-2; length: 16; D: .; size: many; DNA: TGTGCCAGCAGCCAAGTGGAGGGCCAGGGGTTCTACGAGCAGTACTTC; CDR3: CASSQVEGQGFYEQYF
J: TRBJ2-1; V: TRBV18; length: 12; D: .; size: many; DNA: TGTGCCAGCTCATCCAGGGGATATGAGCAGTTCTTC; CDR3: CASSSRGYEQFF
J: TRBJ1-5; V: TRBV4-1; length: 15; D: TRBD1; size: many; DNA: TGCGCCAGCAGCCGCCAGACAGGGGGCGACCAGCCCCAGCATTTT; CDR3: CASSRQTGGDQPQHF
J: TRBJ2-2; V: TRBV29-1; length: 13; D: .; size: many; DNA: TGCAGCGTTGGGGCCGTTAACACCGGGGAGCTGTTTTTT; CDR3: CSVGAVNTGELFF
J: TRBJ2-1; V: TRBV6-1; length: 16; D: TRBD2; size: many; DNA: TGTGCCAGCACGGCCACCGGGACTAGAGTTTACGTGGAGCAGTTCTTC; CDR3: CASTATGTRVYVEQFF
J: TRBJ2-7; V: TRBV3-1; length: 15; D: .; size: many; DNA: TGTGCCAGCAGCCAACTTCCGGGGGGCCCATACGAGCAGTACTTC; CDR3: CASSQLPGGPYEQYF
J: TRBJ2-7; V: TRBV11-2; length: 14; D: .; size: many; DNA: TGTGCCAGCAGCTGGGGACCGAGCTCCTACGAGCAGTACTTC; CDR3: CASSWGPSSYEQYF
J: TRBJ1-4; V: TRBV4-2; length: 17; D: TRBD1; size: .; DNA: TGTGCCAGCAGCCAGGCCCGGACAGGGGACGATGGTGAAAAACTGTTTTTT; CDR3: CASSQARTGDDGEKLFF
J: TRBJ2-2; V: TRBV27; length: 12; D: .; size: many; DNA: TGTGCCAGCAGTTTCCCGGCCGGGGAGCTGTTTTTT; CDR3: CASSFPAGELFF
J: TRBJ2-4; V: TRBV5-1; length: 18; D: .; size: many; DNA: TGCGCCAGCACCCCGACAGGGAGTAGCGGGGTAACCAAAAACATTCAGTACTTC; CDR3: CASTPTGSSGVTKNIQYF
J: TRBJ2-3; V: TRBV7-9; length: 14; D: .; size: many; DNA: TGTGCCAGCAGCTTAACTCAGTCCGCAGATACGCAGTATTTT; CDR3: CASSLTQSADTQYF
J: TRBJ2-3; V: TRBV10-3; length: 12; D: .; size: many; DNA: TGTGCCACAGAGTCTTCACAAGATACGCAGTATTTT; CDR3: CATESSQDTQYF
J: TRBJ2-7; V: TRBV12-3/TRBV12-4; length: 11; D: .; size: many; DNA: TGTGCCAGCAGTTACCGGGACAAACAGTACTTC; CDR3: CASSYRDKQYF
J: TRBJ2-1; V: TRBV7-8; length: 15; D: .; size: many; DNA: TGTGCCAGCAGCCCGTACGGACAGACCTACAATGAGCAGTTCTTC; CDR3: CASSPYGQTYNEQFF
J: TRBJ2-5; V: TRBV10-3; length: 16; D: TRBD2; size: many; DNA: TGTGCCACCTTACCTGGACTAGCGGGGGGACAAGAGACCCAGTACTTC; CDR3: CATLPGLAGGQETQYF
J: TRBJ2-2; V: TRBV6-1; length: 15; D: TRBD1; size: many; DNA: TGTGCCAGCACTCTGACAGGGGGAGGGACCGGGGAGCTGTTTTTT; CDR3: CASTLTGGGTGELFF
J: TRBJ2-7; V: TRBV5-1; length: 13; D: .; size: .; DNA: TGCGCCAGAAGCCTGGACGGCCACTACGAGCAGTACTTC; CDR3: CARSLDGHYEQYF
J: TRBJ1-1; V: TRBV11-2; length: 16; D: .; size: many; DNA: TGTGCCAGCAGCTTAGAGTTTAGCAAGCGGAGAACTGAAGCTTTCTTT; CDR3: CASSLEFSKRRTEAFF
J: TRBJ2-7; V: TRBV20-1; length: 15; D: .; size: many; DNA: TGCAGTGCTAGTAATCGCGATATTTACTCCTACGAGCAGTACTTC; CDR3: CSASNRDIYSYEQYF
J: TRBJ2-2; V: TRBV6-5; length: 13; D: .; size: .; DNA: TGTGCCAGCAGTTACTCAGGGACCGGGGAGCTGTTTTTT; CDR3: CASSYSGTGELFF
J: TRBJ2-3; V: TRBV7-2; length: 16; D: .; size: many; DNA: TGTGCCAGCAGCAGTCCGAGGGGGGGCCGCACAGATACGCAGTATTTT; CDR3: CASSSPRGGRTDTQYF
J: TRBJ2-7; V: TRBV12-3/TRBV12-4; length: 13; D: TRBD2; size: many; DNA: TGTGCCAGCAGCATTAGCGGGTCCTACGAGCAGTACTTC; CDR3: CASSISGSYEQYF
J: TRBJ2-7; V: TRBV30; length: 14; D: TRBD2; size: many; DNA: TGTGCCTGGAGTGTAGGTAGCGGGCTGGGCGAGCAGTACTTC; CDR3: CAWSVGSGLGEQYF
J: TRBJ2-3; V: TRBV7-8; length: 16; D: TRBD2; size: many; DNA: TGTGCCAGCAGCTTATTGGGAGCGGGAGGGGCAGATACGCAGTATTTT; CDR3: CASSLLGAGGADTQYF
J: TRBJ2-1; V: TRBV5-1; length: 14; D: TRBD1; size: many; DNA: TGCGCCAGCAGGAAAACGACAGGGAGAAATGAGCAGTTCTTC; CDR3: CASRKTTGRNEQFF
J: TRBJ1-2; V: TRBV9; length: 17; D: TRBD1; size: many; DNA: TGTGCCAGCAGCGGGACTCCGGGACAGGGATCAAACTATGGCTACACCTTC; CDR3: CASSGTPGQGSNYGYTF
J: TRBJ2-3; V: TRBV12-3/TRBV12-4; length: 17; D: TRBD2; size: many; DNA: TGTGCCAGCAGTCCAACCCCTAGCGGGGGGGCTTTAGATACGCAGTATTTT; CDR3: CASSPTPSGGALDTQYF
J: TRBJ1-1; V: TRBV7-9; length: 12; D: .; size: many; DNA: TGTGCCAGCAGCCTATCAAACACTGAAGCTTTCTTT; CDR3: CASSLSNTEAFF
J: TRBJ2-7; V: TRBV7-2; length: 14; D: .; size: many; DNA: TGTGCCAGCAGCCCCAACATTCGGACCTACGAGCAGTACTTC; CDR3: CASSPNIRTYEQYF
J: TRBJ2-5; V: TRBV5-1; length: 13; D: .; size: many; DNA: TGCGCCAGCAGCTTGAGTCTTCAAGAGACCCAGTACTTC; CDR3: CASSLSLQETQYF
J: TRBJ1-1; V: TRBV28; length: 13; D: .; size: many; DNA: TGCGCCAGCAGACCTTCCCTGAACACTGAAGCTTTCTTT; CDR3: CASRPSLNTEAFF
J: TRBJ2-3; V: TRBV20-1; length: 14; D: .; size: many; DNA: TGCAGTGCCCAACCTACTACTAGCACAGATACGCAGTATTTT; CDR3: CSAQPTTSTDTQYF
J: TRBJ2-7; V: TRBV7-8; length: 14; D: .; size: .; DNA: TGTGCCAGCAGCTTAGGGACTCGACTCTACGAGCAGTACTTC; CDR3: CASSLGTRLYEQYF
J: TRBJ2-3; V: TRBV7-7; length: 16; D: TRBD2; size: many; DNA: TGTGCTAGCAGCTTCGGGACTAGCGGAGGCGGAGATACGCAGTATTTT; CDR3: CASSFGTSGGGDTQYF
J: TRBJ2-7; V: TRBV3-1; length: 16; D: .; size: many; DNA: TGTGCCAGCAGCCATCAGTCGGCAGGGTGGACCTACGAGCAGTACTTC; CDR3: CASSHQSAGWTYEQYF
J: TRBJ2-2; V: TRBV4-2; length: 18; D: TRBD1; size: many; DNA: TGTGCCAGCAGCCAAGATGGATTTAACAGGGGGCGCGCCGGGGAGCTGTTTTTT; CDR3: CASSQDGFNRGRAGELFF
J: TRBJ2-3; V: TRBV27; length: 13; D: .; size: many; DNA: TGTGCCAGCAGTTTAGGCAACACAGATACGCAGTATTTT; CDR3: CASSLGNTDTQYF
J: TRBJ2-2; V: TRBV7-8; length: 16; D: TRBD1; size: .; DNA: TGTGCCAGCAGCCGCCCCCCGGGACAGCCAACCGGGGAGCTGTTTTTT; CDR3: CASSRPPGQPTGELFF
J: TRBJ1-1; V: TRBV3-1; length: 14; D: .; size: many; DNA: TGTGCCAGCAGCCAACAGGGTCTGGGTACTGAAGCTTTCTTT; CDR3: CASSQQGLGTEAFF
J: TRBJ2-3; V: TRBV29-1; length: 16; D: TRBD2; size: few; DNA: TGCAGCGTTGCTCCCCCGGGACTAGTCGGATCAGATACGCAGTATTTT; CDR3: CSVAPPGLVGSDTQYF
J: TRBJ1-2; V: TRBV9; length: 13; D: TRBD1; size: many; DNA: TGTGCCAGCAGCGAGACAGGGAACTATGGCTACACCTTC; CDR3: CASSETGNYGYTF
J: TRBJ1-4; V: TRBV29-1; length: 15; D: .; size: many; DNA: TGCAGCGCTAGCGGCGGGGGACTCCTCGGTGAAAAACTGTTTTTT; CDR3: CSASGGGLLGEKLFF
J: TRBJ2-7; V: TRBV13; length: 15; D: .; size: many; DNA: TGTGCCAGCAGCTTGGCGGGACAGCAAGAGAACGAGCAGTACTTC; CDR3: CASSLAGQQENEQYF
J: TRBJ2-1; V: TRBV20-1; length: 14; D: TRBD2; size: many; DNA: TGCAGTGCTCCCTTAGCGGGAGCTTACAATGAGCAGTTCTTC; CDR3: CSAPLAGAYNEQFF
J: TRBJ2-6; V: TRBV5-1; length: 17; D: .; size: many; DNA: TGCGCCAGCAGCCCCCTGACAGTCGGCTCTGGGGCCAACGTCCTGACTTTC; CDR3: CASSPLTVGSGANVLTF
J: TRBJ2-7; V: TRBV7-9; length: 13; D: .; size: many; DNA: TGTGCCAGCAGCCCCCGGTCGGGGTTCGAGCAGTACTTC; CDR3: CASSPRSGFEQYF
J: TRBJ1-4; V: TRBV12-3/TRBV12-4; length: 15; D: TRBD1; size: many; DNA: TGTGCCAGCAGTCCGGGACAGGGTGTCTTGGAAAAACTGTTTTTT; CDR3: CASSPGQGVLEKLFF
J: TRBJ1-1; V: TRBV5-1; length: 14; D: TRBD1; size: many; DNA: TGCGCCAGCAGCTTGGGACAGGGTGTCACTGAAGCTTTCTTT; CDR3: CASSLGQGVTEAFF
J: TRBJ2-5; V: TRBV29-1; length: 12; D: .; size: medium-sized; DNA: TGCAGCGTTGGGGGATTTCAAGAGACCCAGTACTTC; CDR3: CSVGGFQETQYF
J: TRBJ1-1; V: TRBV6-5; length: 17; D: .; size: many; DNA: TGTGCCAGCAGTTACCTACCACGAAGAGAAATGAACACTGAAGCTTTCTTT; CDR3: CASSYLPRREMNTEAFF
J: TRBJ2-2; V: TRBV19; length: 18; D: .; size: many; DNA: TGTGCCAGTAGTACCCCCATGGGGGCTAGCAGAAACACCGGGGAGCTGTTTTTT; CDR3: CASSTPMGASRNTGELFF